This T cell receptor (beta chain) was sequenced for a study of beta chain features in type 1 diabetes. Study observations and caveats: More deletions and fewer insertions at VDJ junctions were seen in type 1 diabetes patients. Sampled from patients, naive, central memory and Treg TCRB repertoires appeared more similar than those sampled from healthy donors. TCRB CDR3 length was moderately but significantly reduced in all four CD4+ subsets of Type 1 diabetes patients.

Investigators reverse transcribed all isolated RNA, so they sequenced expressed TCRB transcripts. TCRdb's table, derived via immunoSEQ multiplex PCR, lists solely in-frame clones and lacks some. Found here are a few hundred thousand clones, around 10% of them singletons; the top ten hold over 0.45%. This clone showed up just a few times. No antigen is known for it. Naive, central memory, regulatory and stem cell-like memory cells within the CD4+ compartment were sorted using CD45RO/CCR7/CD25/CD127/CD95/CD27. The source material was central memory CD4+ T cells from blood. The receptor was isolated from a man younger than 45 with type 1 diabetes.

CDR3 sequence reads: CASSLGQGPGANVLTF. As DNA, the CDR3 is TGCGCCAGCAGCTTGGGACAGGGCCCGGGGGCCAACGTCCTGACTTTC. The chain couples TRBV5-1 to TRBJ2-6; the match to TRBD1 covers 7 bases. The CDR3 is 16 amino acids. Germline V gives CDR1 SGHRS, CDR2 YFSETQ. V shed 0 bases and J 4 bases; nucleotides not matched to a gene: 4.